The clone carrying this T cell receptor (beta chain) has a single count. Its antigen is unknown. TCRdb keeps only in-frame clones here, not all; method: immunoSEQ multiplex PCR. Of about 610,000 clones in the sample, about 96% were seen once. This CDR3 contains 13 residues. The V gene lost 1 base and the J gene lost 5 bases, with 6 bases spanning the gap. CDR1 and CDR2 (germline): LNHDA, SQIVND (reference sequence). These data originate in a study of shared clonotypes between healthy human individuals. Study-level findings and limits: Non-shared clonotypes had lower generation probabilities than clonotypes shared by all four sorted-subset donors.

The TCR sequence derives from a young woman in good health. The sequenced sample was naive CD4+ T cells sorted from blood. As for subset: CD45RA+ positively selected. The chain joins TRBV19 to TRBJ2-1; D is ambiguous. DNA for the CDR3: TGTGCCAGTAGTATAGCCGAGAACAATGAGCAGTTCTTC. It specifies CASSIAENNEQFF.